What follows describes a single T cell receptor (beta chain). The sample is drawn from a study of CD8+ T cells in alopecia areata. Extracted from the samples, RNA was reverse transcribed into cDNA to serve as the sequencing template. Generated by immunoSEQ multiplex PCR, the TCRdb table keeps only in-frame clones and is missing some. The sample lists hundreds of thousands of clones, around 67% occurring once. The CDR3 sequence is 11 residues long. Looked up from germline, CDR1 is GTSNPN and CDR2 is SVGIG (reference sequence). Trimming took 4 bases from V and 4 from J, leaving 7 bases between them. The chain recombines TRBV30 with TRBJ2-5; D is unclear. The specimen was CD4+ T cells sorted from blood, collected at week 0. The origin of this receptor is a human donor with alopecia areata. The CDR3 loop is CAWKRGETQYF. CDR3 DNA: TGTGCCTGGAAGCGTGGAGAGACCCAGTACTTC. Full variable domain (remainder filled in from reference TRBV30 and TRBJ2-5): SQTIHQWPATLVQPVGSPLSLECTVEGTSNPNLYWYRQAAGRGLQLLFYSVGIGQISSEVPQNLSASRPQDRQFILSSKKLLLSDSGFYLCAWKRGETQYFGPGTRLLVL.